This T cell receptor (beta chain) was captured by sequencing in a study of CD8 T cells in ankylosing spondylitis. Via MiXCR, TCRdb re-called the 5' RACE reads, giving one row per CDR3 protein. The data hold approximately 240,000 distinct CDR3 sequences, with about 24% observed a single time. The length of the CDR3 is 12 residues. Trimming shortened V by 4 bases and J by 2 bases, and 6 bases separated the two germline ends. The germline V gene has CDR1 LGHDT and CDR2 YNNKEL (reference sequence). This TCR derives from a male donor with ankylosing spondylitis or in good health (not recorded which). Source material: blood, either unsorted or a sorted T cell fraction (not recorded which). The genes are TRBV3-1 and TRBJ2-7; unclear D gene. The CDR3: CASSPDPYEQYF. DNA for the CDR3: TGTGCCAGCAGCCCCGACCCCTACGAGCAGTACTTC.